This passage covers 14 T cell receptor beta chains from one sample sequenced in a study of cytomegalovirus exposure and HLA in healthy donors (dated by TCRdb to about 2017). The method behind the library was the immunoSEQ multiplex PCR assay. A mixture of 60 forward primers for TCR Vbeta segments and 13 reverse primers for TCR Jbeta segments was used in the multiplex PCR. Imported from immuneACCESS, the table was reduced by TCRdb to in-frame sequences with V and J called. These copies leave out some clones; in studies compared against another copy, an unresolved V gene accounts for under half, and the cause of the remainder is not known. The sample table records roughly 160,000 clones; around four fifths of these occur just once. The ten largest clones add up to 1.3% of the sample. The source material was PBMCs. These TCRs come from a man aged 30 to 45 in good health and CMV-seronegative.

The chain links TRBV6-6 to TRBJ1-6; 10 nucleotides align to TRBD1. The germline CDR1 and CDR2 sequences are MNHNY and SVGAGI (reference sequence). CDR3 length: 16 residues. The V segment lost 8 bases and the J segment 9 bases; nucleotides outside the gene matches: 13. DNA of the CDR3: TGTGCCAGCGTCGGGACAGGGGCGCTGGGGGGTTCACCCCTCCACTTT. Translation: CASVGTGALGGSPLHF.

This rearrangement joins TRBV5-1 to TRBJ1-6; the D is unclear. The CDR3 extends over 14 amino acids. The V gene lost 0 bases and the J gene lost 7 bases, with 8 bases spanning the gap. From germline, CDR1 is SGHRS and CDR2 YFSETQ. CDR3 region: CASSLERWNSPLHF. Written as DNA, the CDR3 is TGCGCCAGCAGCTTGGAACGGTGGAATTCACCCCTCCACTTT. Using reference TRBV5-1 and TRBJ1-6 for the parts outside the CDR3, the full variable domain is KAGVTQTPRYLIKTRGQQVTLSCSPISGHRSVSWYQQTPGQGLQFLFEYFSETQRNKGNFPGRFSGRQFSNSRSEMNVSTLELGDSALYLCASSLERWNSPLHFGNGTRLTVT.

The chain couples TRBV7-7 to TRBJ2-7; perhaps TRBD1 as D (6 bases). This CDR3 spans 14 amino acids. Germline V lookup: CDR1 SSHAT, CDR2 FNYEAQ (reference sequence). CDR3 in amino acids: CAKSDPQGFGEQYF. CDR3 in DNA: TGTGCTAAAAGCGACCCCCAGGGGTTTGGCGAGCAGTACTTC. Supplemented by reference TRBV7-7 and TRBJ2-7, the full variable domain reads GAGVSQSPRYKVTKRGQDVTLRCDPISSHATLYWYQQALGQGPEFLTYFNYEAQPDKSGLPSDRFSAERPEGSISTLTIQRTEQRDSAMYRCAKSDPQGFGEQYFGPGTRLTVT.

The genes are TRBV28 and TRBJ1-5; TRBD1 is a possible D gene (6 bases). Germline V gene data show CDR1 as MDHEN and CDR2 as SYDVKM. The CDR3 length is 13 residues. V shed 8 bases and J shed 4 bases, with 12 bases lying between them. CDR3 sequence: CASSTGNNQPQHF. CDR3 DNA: TGTGCCAGCTCTACAGGGAATAATCAGCCCCAGCATTTT.

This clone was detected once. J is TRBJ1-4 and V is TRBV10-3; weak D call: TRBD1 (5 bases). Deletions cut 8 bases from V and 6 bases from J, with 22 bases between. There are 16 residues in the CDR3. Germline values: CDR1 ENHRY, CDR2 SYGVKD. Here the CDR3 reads CAIDRLYRGRYEKLFF. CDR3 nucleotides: TGTGCCATCGACCGACTTTACCGGGGGAGGTATGAAAAACTGTTTTTT.

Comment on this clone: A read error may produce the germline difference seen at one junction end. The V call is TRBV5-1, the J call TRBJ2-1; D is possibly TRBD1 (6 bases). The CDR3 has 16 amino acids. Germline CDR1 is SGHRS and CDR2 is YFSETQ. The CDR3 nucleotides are TGCGCCAGCGGCTTGGATCGGACAGTGACCTACAATGAGCAGTTCTTC. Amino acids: CASGLDRTVTYNEQFF.

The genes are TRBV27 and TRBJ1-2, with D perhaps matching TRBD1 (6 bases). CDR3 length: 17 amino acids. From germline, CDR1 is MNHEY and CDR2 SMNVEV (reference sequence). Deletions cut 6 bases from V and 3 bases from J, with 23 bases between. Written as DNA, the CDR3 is TGTGCCAGCAGGCCGGCAGGTGGGGGGGCAGGGGACTATGGCTACACCTTC. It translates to CASRPAGGGAGDYGYTF.

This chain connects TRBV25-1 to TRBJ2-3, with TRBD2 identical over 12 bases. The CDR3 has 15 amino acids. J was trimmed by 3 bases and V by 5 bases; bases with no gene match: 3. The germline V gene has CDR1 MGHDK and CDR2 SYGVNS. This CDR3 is CASSRLAGETDTQYF. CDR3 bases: TGTGCCAGCAGTCGACTAGCGGGAGAAACAGATACGCAGTATTTT.

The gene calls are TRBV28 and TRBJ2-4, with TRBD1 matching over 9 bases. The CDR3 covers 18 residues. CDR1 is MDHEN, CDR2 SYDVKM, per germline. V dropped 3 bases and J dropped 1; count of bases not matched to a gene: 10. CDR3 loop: CASSLGQGPIVAKNIQYF. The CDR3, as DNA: TGTGCCAGCAGTTTGGGACAGGGACCTATAGTGGCCAAAAACATTCAGTACTTC.

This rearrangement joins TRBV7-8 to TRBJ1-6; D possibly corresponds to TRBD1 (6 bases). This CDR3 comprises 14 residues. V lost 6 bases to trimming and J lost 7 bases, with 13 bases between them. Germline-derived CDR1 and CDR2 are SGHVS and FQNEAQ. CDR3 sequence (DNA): TGTGCCAGCAGTCAACAGGGATTAAATTCACCCCTCCACTTT. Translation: CASSQQGLNSPLHF. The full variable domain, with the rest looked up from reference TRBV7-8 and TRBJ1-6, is GAGVSQSPRYKVAKRGQDVALRCDPISGHVSLFWYQQALGQGPEFLTYFQNEAQLDKSGLPSDRFFAERPEGSVSTLKIQRTQQEDSAVYLCASSQQGLNSPLHFGNGTRLTVT.

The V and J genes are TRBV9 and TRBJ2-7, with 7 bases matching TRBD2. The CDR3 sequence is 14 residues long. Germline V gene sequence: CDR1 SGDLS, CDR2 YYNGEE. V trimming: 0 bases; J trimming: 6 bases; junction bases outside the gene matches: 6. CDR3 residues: CASSVGGAGFEQYF. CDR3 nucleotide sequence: TGTGCCAGCAGCGTAGGGGGAGCGGGATTCGAGCAGTACTTC.

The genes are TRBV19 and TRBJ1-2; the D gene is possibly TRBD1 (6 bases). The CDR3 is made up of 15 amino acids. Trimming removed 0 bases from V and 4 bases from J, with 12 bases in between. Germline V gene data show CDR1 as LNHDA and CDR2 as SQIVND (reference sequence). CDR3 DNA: TGTGCCAGTAGTATAGAGCGGGGGCTCGGCTATGGCTACACCTTC. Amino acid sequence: CASSIERGLGYGYTF.

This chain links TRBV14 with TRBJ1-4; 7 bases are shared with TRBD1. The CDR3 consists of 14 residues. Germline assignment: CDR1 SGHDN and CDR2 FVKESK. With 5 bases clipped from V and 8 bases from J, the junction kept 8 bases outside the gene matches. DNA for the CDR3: TGTGCCAGCAGCTCCTGGGACAGTGACGAAAAACTGTTTTTT. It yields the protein CASSSWDSDEKLFF.

CDR3 amino acids: CASSFRTSGSYNEQFF. CDR3 nucleotides: TGCGCCAGCAGCTTTCGGACTAGCGGCTCCTACAATGAGCAGTTCTTC. The chain has TRBV4-1 and TRBJ2-1; TRBD2 matches 10 bases. This CDR3 spans 16 amino acids. Germline lookup yields CDR1 MGHRA and CDR2 YSYEKL. Losses at the gene ends were 5 bases for V and 0 bases for J; bases not matched to a gene: 4.